A selection of T cell receptor beta chains follows, all from one sample in a study of CD8+ T cells in alopecia areata. Clones were sequenced by immunoSEQ multiplex PCR, and TCRdb holds only the in-frame ones, with some missing. The data show some 240,000 clones, more than 45% seen once. The sequencing here drew on CD4+ T cells sorted from blood, taken at week 4, from a patient treated with tofacitinib. These TCRs come from a human donor with alopecia areata. Each CDR3 is given with its conserved first and last residue. A D gene is named only where the DNA matches it firmly. Not all rows give a size; the values are once, few, many and, for expanded clones, a class.

CDR3 protein	CDR3 DNA	D gene	V gene	J gene	clone size	CDR3 length
CSVHKTGENTEAFF	TGCAGCGTTCATAAAACAGGGGAGAACACTGAAGCTTTCTTT	TRBD1	TRBV29-1	TRBJ1-1	NA	14
CASSSVDSRGYTF	TGCGCCAGCAGTTCTGTAGATTCCCGTGGCTACACCTTC	NA	TRBV5-1	TRBJ1-2	NA	13
CASSLRPGTADNEQFF	TGTGCCAGCAGCTTACGACCCGGGACGGCGGACAATGAGCAGTTCTTC	NA	TRBV11-2	TRBJ2-1	NA	16
CASSSKTGTGDSPLHF	TGTGCCAGCAGTTCAAAGACCGGGACAGGGGATTCACCCCTCCACTTT	TRBD1	TRBV27	TRBJ1-6	NA	16
CASSRGGSSGNTIYF	TGTGCCAGCAGTAGGGGGGGCAGCTCTGGAAACACCATATATTTT	NA	TRBV27	TRBJ1-3	NA	15
CASSQVVALDNSPLHF	TGCGCCAGCAGCCAAGTGGTAGCTTTGGATAATTCACCCCTCCACTTT	NA	TRBV4-1	TRBJ1-6	few	16
CASTNQFKGTEAFF	TGTGCCAGTACCAACCAATTCAAGGGTACTGAAGCTTTCTTT	NA	TRBV19	TRBJ1-1	few	14
CSVQTGSSYNSPLHF	TGCAGCGTTCAAACAGGGAGCTCCTATAATTCACCCCTCCACTTT	NA	TRBV29-1	TRBJ1-6	NA	15
CASSRTGTGLYEQYF	TGTGCCAGCAGTCGTACCGGGACAGGCCTCTACGAGCAGTACTTC	TRBD1	TRBV6-5	TRBJ2-7	NA	15
CASSLVGRAADTQYF	TGCGCCAGCAGCCTCGTAGGGAGGGCCGCAGATACGCAGTATTTT	TRBD2	TRBV5-1	TRBJ2-3	NA	15
CASSLRGTEAFF	TGTGCCAGCAGCTTGAGGGGGACTGAAGCTTTCTTT	NA	TRBV5-8	TRBJ1-1	NA	12
CAWSEITEAFF	TGTGCCTGGAGCGAAATAACTGAAGCTTTCTTT	NA	TRBV30	TRBJ1-1	NA	11
CSVTMGAYEQYF	TGCAGCGTGACAATGGGAGCCTACGAGCAGTACTTC	NA	TRBV29-1	TRBJ2-7	NA	12
CATSRAAGGYNEQFF	TGTGCCACCAGCAGAGCGGCAGGGGGCTACAATGAGCAGTTCTTC	TRBD1	TRBV15	TRBJ2-1	NA	15
CASSLGAGEAGELFF	TGTGCCAGCAGTTTAGGGGCAGGGGAGGCCGGGGAGCTGTTTTTT	NA	TRBV27	TRBJ2-2	NA	15
CASSQETRGNGYTF	TGCGCCAGCAGCCAAGAAACACGGGGAAATGGCTACACCTTC	NA	TRBV4-3	TRBJ1-2	few	14
CASSSGQVGNQPQHF	TGTGCCAGCAGCTCAGGACAGGTCGGCAATCAGCCCCAGCATTTT	TRBD1	TRBV7-2	TRBJ1-5	NA	15
CASSKAGGTDTQYF	TGTGCCAGCAGCAAAGCGGGGGGCACAGATACGCAGTATTTT	TRBD2	TRBV5-6	TRBJ2-3	NA	14